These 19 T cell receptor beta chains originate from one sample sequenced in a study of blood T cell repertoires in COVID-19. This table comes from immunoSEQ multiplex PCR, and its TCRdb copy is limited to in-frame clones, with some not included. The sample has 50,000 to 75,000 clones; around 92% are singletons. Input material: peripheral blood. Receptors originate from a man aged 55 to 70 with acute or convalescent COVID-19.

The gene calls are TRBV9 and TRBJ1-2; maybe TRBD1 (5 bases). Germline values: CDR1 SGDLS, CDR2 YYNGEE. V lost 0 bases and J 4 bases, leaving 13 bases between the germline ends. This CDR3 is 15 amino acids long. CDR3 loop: CASSVDVQDRYGYTF. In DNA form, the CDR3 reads TGTGCCAGCAGCGTAGATGTACAGGACCGCTATGGCTACACCTTC.

The CDR3 bases are TGTGCCAGCAGCTTGAATATCAGGGGGGAAGCTTTCTTT. The encoded protein is CASSLNIRGEAFF. The V gene is TRBV5-5, the J gene TRBJ1-1; 7 nucleotides line up with TRBD1. V shed 1 base, J shed 8 bases, and the junction held 5 bases outside the gene matches. The CDR3 totals 13 residues. Looked up from germline, CDR1 is SGHKS and CDR2 is YYEKEE (reference sequence). The full variable domain, completed using reference TRBV5-5 and TRBJ1-1, is DAGVTQSPTHLIKTRGQQVTLRCSPISGHKSVSWYQQVLGQGPQFIFQYYEKEERGRGNFPDRFSARQFPNYSSELNVNALLLGDSALYLCASSLNIRGEAFFGQGTRLTVV.

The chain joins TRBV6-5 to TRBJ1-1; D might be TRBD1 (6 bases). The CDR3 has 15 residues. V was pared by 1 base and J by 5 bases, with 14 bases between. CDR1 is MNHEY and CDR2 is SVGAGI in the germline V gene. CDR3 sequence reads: CASSYWGGSVTEAFF. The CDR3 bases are TGTGCCAGCAGTTACTGGGGGGGCAGTGTTACTGAAGCTTTCTTT.

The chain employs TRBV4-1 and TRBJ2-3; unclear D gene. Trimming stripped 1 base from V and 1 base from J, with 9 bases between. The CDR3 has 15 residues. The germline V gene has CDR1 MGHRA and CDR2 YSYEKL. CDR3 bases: TGCGCCAGCAGCCAAGTTCGTGCGGGCACAGATACGCAGTATTTT. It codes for CASSQVRAGTDTQYF.

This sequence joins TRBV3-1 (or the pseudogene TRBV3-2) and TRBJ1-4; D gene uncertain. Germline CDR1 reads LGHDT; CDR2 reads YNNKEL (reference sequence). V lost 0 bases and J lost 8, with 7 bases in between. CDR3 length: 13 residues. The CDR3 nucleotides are TGTGCCAGCAGCCAAGATAGAGGGGAAAAACTGTTTTTT. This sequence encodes CASSQDRGEKLFF.

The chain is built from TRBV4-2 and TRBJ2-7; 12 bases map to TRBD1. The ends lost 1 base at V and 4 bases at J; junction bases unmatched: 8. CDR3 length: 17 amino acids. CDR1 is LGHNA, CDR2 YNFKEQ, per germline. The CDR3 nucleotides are TGTGCCAGCAGCCAAGTCCAGGGACAGGGGGCAACGTACGAGCAGTACTTC. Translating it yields CASSQVQGQGATYEQYF.

As DNA, the CDR3 is TGTGCCAGCAGTTACTCCGGACAGGGGCATCAGCCCCAGCATTTT. Translating gives CASSYSGQGHQPQHF. V is TRBV6-5 and J is TRBJ1-5; 9 bases are shared with TRBD1. Germline assignment: CDR1 MNHEY and CDR2 SVGAGI. CDR3 size: 15 residues. Trimming at V came to 0 bases and at J to 5 bases, leaving 2 bases not matched to a gene.

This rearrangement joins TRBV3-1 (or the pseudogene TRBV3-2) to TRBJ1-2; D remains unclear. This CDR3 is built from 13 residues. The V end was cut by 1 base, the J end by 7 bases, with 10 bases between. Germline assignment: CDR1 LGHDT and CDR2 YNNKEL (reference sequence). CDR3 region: CASSQATVGGYTF. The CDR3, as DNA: TGTGCCAGCAGCCAAGCCACAGTAGGTGGCTACACCTTC.

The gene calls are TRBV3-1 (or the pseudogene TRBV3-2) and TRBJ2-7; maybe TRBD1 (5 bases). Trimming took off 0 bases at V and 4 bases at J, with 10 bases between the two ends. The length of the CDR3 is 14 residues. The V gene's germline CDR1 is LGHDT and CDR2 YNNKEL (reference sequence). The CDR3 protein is CASSQEPGKYEQYF. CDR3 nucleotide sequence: TGTGCCAGCAGCCAAGAGCCAGGGAAATACGAGCAGTACTTC.

The CDR3 sequence is CASSRPNQPQHF. The CDR3 DNA reads TGTGCCAGCAGCCGTCCAAATCAGCCCCAGCATTTT. The V and J genes are TRBV3-1 (or the pseudogene TRBV3-2) and TRBJ1-5; D gene unclear. The V gene lost 4 bases and the J gene lost 4 bases, with 5 bases spanning the gap. Germline V gene lookup returns CDR1 LGHDT and CDR2 YNNKEL (reference sequence). The CDR3 is 12 amino acids.

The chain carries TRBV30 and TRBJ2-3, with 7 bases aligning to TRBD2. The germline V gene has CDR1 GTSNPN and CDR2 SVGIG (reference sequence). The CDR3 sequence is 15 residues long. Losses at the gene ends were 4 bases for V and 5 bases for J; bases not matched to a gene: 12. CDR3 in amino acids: CAWNSLGGEGDTQYF. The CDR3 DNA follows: TGTGCCTGGAATAGCCTTGGAGGGGAGGGAGATACGCAGTATTTT.

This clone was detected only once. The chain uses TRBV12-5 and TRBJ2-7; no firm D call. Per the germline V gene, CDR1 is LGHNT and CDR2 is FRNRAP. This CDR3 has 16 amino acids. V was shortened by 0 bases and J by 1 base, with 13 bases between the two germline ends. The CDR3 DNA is TGTGCTAGTGGTTTGGTATTCCAAACGAGGTCCTACGAGCAGTACTTC. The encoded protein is CASGLVFQTRSYEQYF.

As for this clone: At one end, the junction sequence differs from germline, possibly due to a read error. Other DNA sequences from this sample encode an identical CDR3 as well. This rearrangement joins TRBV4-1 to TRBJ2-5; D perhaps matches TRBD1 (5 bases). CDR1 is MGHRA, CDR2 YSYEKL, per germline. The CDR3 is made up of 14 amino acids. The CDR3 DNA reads TGCGCTAGCAGCGTCAGGGTTGATGGAGAGACCCAGTACTTC. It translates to CASSVRVDGETQYF.

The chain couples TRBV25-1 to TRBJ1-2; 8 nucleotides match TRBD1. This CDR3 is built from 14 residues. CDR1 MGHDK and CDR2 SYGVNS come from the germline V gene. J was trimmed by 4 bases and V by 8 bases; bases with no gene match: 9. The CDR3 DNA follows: TGTGCCAGCTCGCGGACAGGGTTGATCTATGGCTACACCTTC. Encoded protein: CASSRTGLIYGYTF.

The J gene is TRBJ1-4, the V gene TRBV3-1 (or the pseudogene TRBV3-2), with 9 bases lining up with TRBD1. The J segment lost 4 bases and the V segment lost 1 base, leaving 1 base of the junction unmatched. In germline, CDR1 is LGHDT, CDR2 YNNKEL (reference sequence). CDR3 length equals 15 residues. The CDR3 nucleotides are TGTGCCAGCAGCCAAGCGGGACAGGGTAATGAAAAACTGTTTTTT. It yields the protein CASSQAGQGNEKLFF.

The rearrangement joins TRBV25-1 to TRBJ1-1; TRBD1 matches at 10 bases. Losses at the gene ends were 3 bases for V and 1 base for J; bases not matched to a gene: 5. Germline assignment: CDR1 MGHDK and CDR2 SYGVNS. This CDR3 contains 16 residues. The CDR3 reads CASSDPRQGANTEAFF. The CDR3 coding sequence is TGTGCCAGCAGTGACCCCAGACAGGGGGCGAACACTGAAGCTTTCTTT.

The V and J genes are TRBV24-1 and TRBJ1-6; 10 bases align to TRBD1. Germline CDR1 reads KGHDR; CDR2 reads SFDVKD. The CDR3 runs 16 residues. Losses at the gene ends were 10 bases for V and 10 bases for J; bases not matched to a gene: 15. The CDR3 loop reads CATTRDRGRAGSPLHF. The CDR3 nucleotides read TGTGCCACTACAAGGGACAGGGGACGGGCAGGATCACCCCTCCACTTT.

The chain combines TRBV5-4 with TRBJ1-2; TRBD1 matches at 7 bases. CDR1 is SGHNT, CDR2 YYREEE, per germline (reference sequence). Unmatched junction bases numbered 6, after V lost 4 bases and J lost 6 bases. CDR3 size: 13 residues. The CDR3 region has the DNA TGTGCCAGCAGCCTACAGGGGACTGATGGCTACACCTTC. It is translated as CASSLQGTDGYTF.

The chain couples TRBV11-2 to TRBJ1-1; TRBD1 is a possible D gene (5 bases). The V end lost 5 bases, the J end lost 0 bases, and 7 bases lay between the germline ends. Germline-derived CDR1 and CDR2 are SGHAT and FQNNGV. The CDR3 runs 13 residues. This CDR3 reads CASSEDMNTEAFF. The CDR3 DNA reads TGTGCCAGCAGCGAGGACATGAACACTGAAGCTTTCTTT.